This is a list of T cell receptor beta chains from one sample in a study of blood T cell repertoires in COVID-19. Only in-frame clones appear in the TCRdb table, and some are missing; sequencing was by immunoSEQ multiplex PCR. The sample has around 230,000 clones; about nine tenths are singletons. The sequenced sample consisted of peripheral blood. The receptors were gathered from a man aged 55 to 70 who had recovered from COVID-19. The conserved cysteine and the conserved F or W are not part of the CDR3 here.

j_call	v_call	cdr3_aa
TRBJ2-2	TRBV24-1	ATSDFGLAGGSGELF
TRBJ2-1	TRBV18	ASSPPGLAGVEGEQF
TRBJ2-1	TRBV4-1	ASSQDSPISGGARNEQF
TRBJ2-7	TRBV18	ASSPVGRGEQY
TRBJ1-1	TRBV2	ASLRGMEAF
TRBJ2-3	TRBV9	ASSVDLGLDTQY
TRBJ2-7	TRBV5-1	ASSLGRSFEQY
TRBJ2-3	TRBV5-4	ASSPGTGRPTDTQY
TRBJ2-7	TRBV11-2	ASSLQELDRGTYEQY
TRBJ1-5	TRBV2	ASSDTGSIQPQH
TRBJ1-2	TRBV12-5	ASGFGQSYGYT
TRBJ1-5	TRBV6-1	ASSETQGAGNQPQH
TRBJ2-1	TRBV9	ASSVQAGATYNEQF
TRBJ2-3	TRBV29-1	SAEADRASTDTQY
TRBJ2-5	TRBV18	ASSQRTGRGETQY
TRBJ1-4	TRBV19	ASSAGRVGEKLF
TRBJ2-3	TRBV18	ASSPYKQTDTQY
TRBJ1-6	TRBV2	ASSELRPGSYNSPLH
TRBJ1-1	TRBV13	ASRRGNTEAF
TRBJ1-1	TRBV12-5	ASGLERGGAF
TRBJ2-1	TRBV6-1	ASSDHHQRGNNEQF
TRBJ1-4	TRBV2	ASKLAGEKLF
TRBJ1-4	TRBV2	ASKWTGTGNEKLF
TRBJ2-5	TRBV13	ASSLAQVRETQY
TRBJ1-2	TRBV2	ASSGERGGYT
TRBJ1-6	TRBV5-1	ASSATGVSPLH
TRBJ1-3	TRBV9	ASSTNSGNTIY
TRBJ2-3	TRBV5-6	ASSVRKQGRGTDTQY
TRBJ2-6	TRBV19	ASSPDRTSGANVLT
TRBJ1-1	TRBV12-5	ASGLTVTAF
TRBJ2-5	TRBV4-1	ASSQGTVSQETQY
TRBJ1-6	TRBV18	ASSQGTGLNSPLH
TRBJ2-3	TRBV20-1	SASPGNTDTQY
TRBJ2-1	TRBV5-4	ASSPDREAYNEQF
TRBJ1-1	TRBV5-8	ASSLSGTGLNTEAF
TRBJ1-5	TRBV10-2	ASSETAGNQPQH
TRBJ2-7	TRBV6-6	ASSYSTGGTYEQY
TRBJ2-3	TRBV29-1	SVVPDTTGTDTQY
TRBJ2-5	TRBV5-4	ASSLRGGETQY
TRBJ1-2	TRBV6-4	ATRGQGPYT
TRBJ2-7	TRBV28	ASSLIRGEQY
TRBJ2-1	TRBV5-5	ASSLIRGNEQF
TRBJ1-6	TRBV11-2	ASSSHTPGQGSPLH
TRBJ2-1	TRBV25-1	ASTYGGQAFNEQF
TRBJ1-3	TRBV4-2	ASSPGVSGNTIY
TRBJ2-1	TRBV24-1	ATSAQQGAYNEQF
TRBJ1-2	TRBV9	ASSPRGRQLYGYT